These 22 T cell receptor beta chains were all obtained from the same sample, sequenced in a study of T cell changes during pregnancy in multiple sclerosis (dated by TCRdb to the late 2010s). The library was produced with the immunoSEQ multiplex PCR assay. The table was pulled from immuneACCESS by TCRdb, which kept in-frame rearrangements only. Such tables lose some clones; where checked, under half of the loss comes from unresolved V genes, and the rest has no known cause. In this sample the table shows 60,000 or so clones, 90% of which occur a single time. More than 2% of the sample is taken by the ten largest. Sample: peripheral blood, taken in the second trimester of pregnancy. These receptors came from a female donor in good health, enrolled as a control in a pregnancy study.

This clone occurred a few times. The rearrangement uses TRBV9 and TRBJ1-2; 8 bases line up with TRBD1. The CDR3 covers 16 residues. Trimming took 0 bases from V and 4 from J; bases not matched to a gene: 8. Germline V gene data show CDR1 as SGDLS and CDR2 as YYNGEE. CDR3 region: CASSVGRQGFGYGYTF. CDR3 coding DNA: TGTGCCAGCAGCGTAGGTCGACAGGGGTTCGGCTATGGCTACACCTTC.

This clone was counted a single time. The rearrangement links TRBV29-1 to TRBJ2-5; D is possibly TRBD1 (5 bases). CDR1 and CDR2 from the germline V gene are SQVTM and ANQGSEA. V was trimmed by 2 bases and J by 4 bases, leaving 17 bases between them. CDR3 length equals 15 residues. The CDR3 is CSVETSGWVGETQYF. For the CDR3, the DNA is TGCAGCGTTGAAACTTCAGGGTGGGTAGGAGAGACCCAGTACTTC. Drawing the rest from reference TRBV29-1 and TRBJ2-5, the complete variable domain is SAVISQKPSRDICQRGTSLTIQCQVDSQVTMMFWYRQQPGQSLTLIATANQGSEATYESGFVIDKFPISRPNLTFSTLTVSNMSPEDSSIYLCSVETSGWVGETQYFGPGTRLLVL.

The chain combines TRBV11-3 with TRBJ2-3; maybe TRBD2 (6 bases). Germline V gene data show CDR1 as SGHNT and CDR2 as YENEEA. This CDR3 comprises 16 residues. V was pared by 4 bases and J by 0 bases, with 14 bases between. The CDR3 here is CASSSYSGTSTDTQYF. In DNA, the CDR3 is TGTGCCAGCAGCTCCTACTCCGGGACTAGCACAGATACGCAGTATTTT. The full variable domain, with the rest looked up from reference TRBV11-3 and TRBJ2-3, is EAGVVQSPRYKIIEKKQPVAFWCNPISGHNTLYWYLQNLGQGPELLIRYENEEAVDDSQLPKDRFSAERLKGVDSTLKIQPAELGDSAVYLCASSSYSGTSTDTQYFGPGTRLTVL.

This chain joins TRBV5-1 and TRBJ1-2; 8 bases are a match to TRBD1. This CDR3 contains 17 residues. J lost 5 bases, V lost 0 bases, and 12 bases had no gene match. Germline values: CDR1 SGHRS, CDR2 YFSETQ. The DNA of the CDR3 is TGCGCCAGCAGCTTGGGCCAGGGGGCGCGAACGGGATATGGCTACACCTTC. As protein: CASSLGQGARTGYGYTF.

The genes are TRBV27 and TRBJ2-1; 11 positions match TRBD1. Germline loops: CDR1 MNHEY, CDR2 SMNVEV (reference sequence). This CDR3 region has 15 residues. V shed 6 bases, J shed 4 bases, and the junction held 5 bases outside the gene matches. The CDR3 nucleotides are TGTGCCAGCAGCACCGGGACAGGGGGGTACAATGAGCAGTTCTTC. Its translation is CASSTGTGGYNEQFF.

This clone was detected only once. The CDR3 sequence: CASSLNRGSDEQYF. DNA of the CDR3: TGTGCCAGCAGTTTGAACAGGGGGTCAGACGAGCAGTACTTC. The V and J genes are TRBV27 and TRBJ2-7; 8 bases match TRBD1. V was pared by 3 bases and J by 5 bases, with 6 bases of the junction left unmatched. Germline CDR1 and CDR2: MNHEY and SMNVEV (reference sequence). This CDR3 region has 14 residues.

CDR3 in DNA: TGTGCCAGCAGTGAATTCCGGGACACCGGGGAGCTGTTTTTT. It codes for CASSEFRDTGELFF. The gene calls are TRBV25-1 and TRBJ2-2; D is unresolved. This CDR3 is built from 14 residues. Germline assignment: CDR1 MGHDK and CDR2 SYGVNS. The V end lost 1 base, the J end lost 3 bases, and 6 bases lay between the germline ends.

The V and J genes are TRBV19 and TRBJ2-1, with D tentatively TRBD2 (5 bases). Looked up from germline, CDR1 is LNHDA and CDR2 is SQIVND (reference sequence). The V end was cut by 3 bases, the J end by 0 bases, with 24 bases between. The CDR3 length is 20 residues. The CDR3 region has the DNA TGTGCCAGTAGTATGTACTCGGGCCTCGGAGGCGATAGCTCCTACAATGAGCAGTTCTTC. It is translated as CASSMYSGLGGDSSYNEQFF.

CDR3 protein: CASSYGTLGDNQPQHF. CDR3 in DNA: TGCGCCAGCAGCTACGGGACACTGGGGGACAATCAGCCCCAGCATTTT. The V and J genes are TRBV5-1 and TRBJ1-5, with D tentatively TRBD1 (6 bases). The CDR3 covers 16 residues. Per germline, CDR1 SGHRS and CDR2 YFSETQ. Trimming stripped 3 bases from V and 3 bases from J, with 16 bases between.

The chain recombines TRBV19 with TRBJ1-5; D may be TRBD1 (5 bases). Germline values: CDR1 LNHDA, CDR2 SQIVND (reference sequence). V shed 3 bases and J shed 4 bases, with 19 bases lying between them. This CDR3 region has 17 residues. CDR3 DNA sequence: TGTGCCAGTAGTATTCCCTCCGGGGGTGTTCGGAATCAGCCCCAGCATTTT. This translates into CASSIPSGGVRNQPQHF. Supplemented by reference TRBV19 and TRBJ1-5, the full variable domain reads DGGITQSPKYLFRKEGQNVTLSCEQNLNHDAMYWYRQDPGQGLRLIYYSQIVNDFQKGDIAEGYSVSREKKESFPLTVTSAQKNPTAFYLCASSIPSGGVRNQPQHFGDGTRLSIL.

The chain recombines TRBV28 with TRBJ1-1; D not resolved. Trimming shortened V by 1 base and J by 1 base, and 7 bases separated the two germline ends. Germline CDR1 and CDR2: MDHEN and SYDVKM. This CDR3 is 14 amino acids long. CDR3 nucleotides: TGTGCCAGCAGTTTATACACGGGGAACACTGAAGCTTTCTTT. Encoded protein: CASSLYTGNTEAFF.

The genes are TRBV7-2 and TRBJ1-3; D may be TRBD1 (5 bases). The CDR3 spans 16 residues. V was shortened by 4 bases and J by 0 bases, with 13 bases between the two germline ends. The V gene's germline CDR1 is SGHTA and CDR2 FQGNSA. The CDR3 sequence is CASSSRQSLSGNTIYF. DNA for the CDR3: TGTGCCAGCAGCTCCCGACAGAGCCTCTCTGGAAACACCATATATTTT.

The V gene is TRBV7-9, the J gene TRBJ2-1, with D hard to call. There are 14 residues in the CDR3. The germline V and J ends were trimmed by 10 bases and 4 bases, with 17 bases remaining between them. The germline V gene encodes CDR1 SEHNR and CDR2 FQNEAQ (reference sequence). The CDR3 is CATPPRGLYNEQFF. The CDR3 nucleotides are TGTGCCACCCCCCCTAGAGGCCTATACAATGAGCAGTTCTTC.

J is TRBJ2-5 and V is TRBV6-5; maybe TRBD2 (6 bases). CDR1 and CDR2 from the germline V gene are MNHEY and SVGAGI. V lost 6 bases, J lost 3 bases, and 14 bases lay in between. CDR3 size: 14 residues. CDR3 sequence reads: CASSLAGTEETQYF. In DNA form, the CDR3 reads TGTGCCAGCAGCCTGGCAGGGACTGAAGAGACCCAGTACTTC.

The J gene is TRBJ2-3, the V gene TRBV5-6; D possibly corresponds to TRBD2 (5 bases). The CDR3 spans 16 residues. Germline V gives CDR1 SGHDT, CDR2 YYEEEE. Trimming stripped 2 bases from V and 1 base from J, with 14 bases between. This CDR3 reads CASSFPDLEGTDTQYF. CDR3 sequence (DNA): TGTGCCAGCAGCTTCCCGGACTTAGAAGGCACAGATACGCAGTATTTT. The full variable domain, its missing parts supplied by reference TRBV5-6 and TRBJ2-3, is DAGVTQSPTHLIKTRGQQVTLRCSPKSGHDTVSWYQQALGQGPQFIFQYYEEEERQRGNFPDRFSGHQFPNYSSELNVNALLLGDSALYLCASSFPDLEGTDTQYFGPGTRLTVL.

The V and J genes are TRBV6-5 and TRBJ1-1, with 11 bases lining up with TRBD1. The CDR3 sequence is 16 residues long. Germline-derived CDR1 and CDR2 are MNHEY and SVGAGI. The trim removed 6 bases at V and 11 bases at J, leaving 17 bases unmatched. Written as DNA, the CDR3 is TGTGCCAGCAGCTACCCGCTGGGACAGGGGGACCGGAGGGCTTTCTTT. As protein: CASSYPLGQGDRRAFF.

This rearrangement joins TRBV19 to TRBJ2-1, with D unresolved. Trimming left V 5 bases short and J 3 bases short, with 14 bases between. CDR3 length: 15 residues. Germline V gives CDR1 LNHDA, CDR2 SQIVND (reference sequence). As DNA, the CDR3 is TGTGCCAGTAGTTTAAGCCACAGTAACTACAATGAGCAGTTCTTC. As protein: CASSLSHSNYNEQFF.

The rearrangement links TRBV10-1 to TRBJ2-1; 11 bases are shared with TRBD2. This CDR3 has 13 amino acids. The V gene's germline CDR1 is WNHNN and CDR2 SYGVQD (reference sequence). The V and J ends lost 5 bases and 9 bases, in that order; junction bases with no gene match: 3. The CDR3 coding sequence is TGCGCCAGCAGTATAGCGGGGGGGCTTGAGCAGTTCTTC. Residues: CASSIAGGLEQFF.

This rearrangement joins TRBV2 to TRBJ2-1, with TRBD1 matching over 8 bases. Germline V gives CDR1 SNHLY, CDR2 FYNNEI. The J segment lost 9 bases and the V segment lost 7 bases, leaving 5 bases of the junction unmatched. This CDR3 spans 12 amino acids. The DNA of the CDR3 is TGTGCCAGCACAGGGGGCCTGGCTGAGCAGTTCTTC. Translated: CASTGGLAEQFF.

The genes are TRBV2 and TRBJ1-3, with a possible D match to TRBD1 (5 bases). The CDR3 has 13 residues. The V gene's germline CDR1 is SNHLY and CDR2 FYNNEI. Trimming cost V 11 bases and J 0 bases, with 11 bases left between them. The CDR3 DNA is TGTGCCGGACAATTCGACTCTGGAAACACCATATATTTT. It encodes CAGQFDSGNTIYF.

The chain uses TRBV6-6 and TRBJ2-3; D is possibly TRBD2 (6 bases). Germline loops: CDR1 MNHNY, CDR2 SVGAGI (reference sequence). V lost 6 bases and J lost 5, with 12 bases in between. The CDR3 length is 13 residues. As DNA, the CDR3 is TGTGCCAGCAGCCCCCGGGAGCAAGATACGCAGTATTTT. Its translation is CASSPREQDTQYF.

This clone was counted between two and nine times. The chain recombines TRBV7-9 with TRBJ1-1, with a tentative D call TRBD1 (6 bases). The CDR3 is 12 residues long. Germline V gene sequence: CDR1 SEHNR, CDR2 FQNEAQ (reference sequence). V lost 0 bases and J lost 7, with 6 bases in between. The CDR3 coding sequence is TGTGCCAGCAGCTTAGCGGACAGTGAAGCTTTCTTT. Translating gives CASSLADSEAFF.